This T cell receptor (beta chain) was identified in a study of beta chain features in type 1 diabetes. Since all of the isolated RNA was reverse transcribed, expressed TCRB transcripts were what got sequenced. Produced via immunoSEQ multiplex PCR; TCRdb's table is partial and in-frame only. The sample holds some 410,000 clones, about an eighth seen once. V was trimmed by 5 bases and J by 5 bases, leaving 12 bases between them. Germline-derived CDR1 and CDR2 are SQVTM and ANQGSEA. CDR3 size: 12 residues. Only a few counts were recorded for this clone. Other DNA sequences of this sample code for an identical CDR3.

Specimen: naive CD4+ T cells from blood. J is TRBJ2-5 and V is TRBV29-1; the D gene is possibly TRBD1 (7 bases). The sequence came from a young woman in good health. The CDR3 region has the DNA TGCAGCGTTAAGGGGGCGGGGGAGACCCAGTACTTC. Protein sequence: CSVKGAGETQYF.